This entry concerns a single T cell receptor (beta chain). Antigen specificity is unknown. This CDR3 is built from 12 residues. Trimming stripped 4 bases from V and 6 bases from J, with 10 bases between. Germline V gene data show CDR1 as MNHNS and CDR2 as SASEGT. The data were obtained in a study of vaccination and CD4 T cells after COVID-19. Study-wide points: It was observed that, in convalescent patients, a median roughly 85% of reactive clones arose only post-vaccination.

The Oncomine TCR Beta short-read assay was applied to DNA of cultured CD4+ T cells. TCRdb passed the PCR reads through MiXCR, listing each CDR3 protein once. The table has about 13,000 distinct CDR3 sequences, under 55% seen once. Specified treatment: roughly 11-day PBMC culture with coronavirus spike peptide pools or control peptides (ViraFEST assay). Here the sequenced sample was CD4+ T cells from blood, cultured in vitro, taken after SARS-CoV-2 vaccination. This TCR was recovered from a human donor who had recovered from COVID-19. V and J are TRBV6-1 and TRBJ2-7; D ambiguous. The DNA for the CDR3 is TGTGCCAGCAGTGGACCTCGAGTCGAGCAGTACTTC. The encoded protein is CASSGPRVEQYF.